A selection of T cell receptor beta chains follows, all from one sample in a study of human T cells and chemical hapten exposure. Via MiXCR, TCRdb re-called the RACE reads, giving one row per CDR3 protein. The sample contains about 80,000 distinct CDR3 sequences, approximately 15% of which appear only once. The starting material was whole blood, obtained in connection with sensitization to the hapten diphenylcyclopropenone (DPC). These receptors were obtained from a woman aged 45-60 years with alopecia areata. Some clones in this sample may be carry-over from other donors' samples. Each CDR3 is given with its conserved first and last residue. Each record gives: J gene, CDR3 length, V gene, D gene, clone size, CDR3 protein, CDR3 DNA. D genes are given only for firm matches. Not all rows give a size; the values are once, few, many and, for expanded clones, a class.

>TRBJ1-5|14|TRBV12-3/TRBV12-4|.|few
CASSLNGKNQPQHF
TGTGCCAGCAGTTTGAACGGAAAGAATCAGCCCCAGCATTTT
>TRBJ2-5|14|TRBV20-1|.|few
CSARAYRDQETQYF
TGCAGTGCTAGAGCCTACAGAGACCAAGAGACCCAGTACTTC
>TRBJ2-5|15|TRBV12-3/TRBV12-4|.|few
CASRGPTAGFETQYF
TGTGCCAGCAGAGGACCTACCGCGGGCTTCGAGACCCAGTACTTC
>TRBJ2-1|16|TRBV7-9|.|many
CASSRGPRGDLNEQFF
TGTGCCAGCAGCCGAGGCCCCCGTGGAGATCTCAATGAGCAGTTCTTC
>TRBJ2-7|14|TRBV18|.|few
CASSLRTGGYEQYF
TGTGCCAGCTCACTCCGAACAGGCGGTTACGAGCAGTACTTC
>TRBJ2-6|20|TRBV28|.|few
CASMRRGKGFVISGANVLTF
TGTGCCAGCATGAGGAGGGGGAAGGGTTTTGTAATCTCTGGGGCCAACGTCCTGACTTTC
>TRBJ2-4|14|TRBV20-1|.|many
CSAREGGAKNIQYF
TGCAGTGCTAGAGAAGGAGGGGCAAAAAACATTCAGTACTTC
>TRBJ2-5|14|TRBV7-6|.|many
CASSLLFSSGTQYF
TGTGCCAGCAGCTTATTATTCTCTAGTGGGACCCAGTACTTC
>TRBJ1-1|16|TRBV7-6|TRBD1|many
CASSSRQGAANTEAFF
TGTGCCAGCAGCTCCCGACAGGGGGCGGCGAACACTGAAGCTTTCTTT
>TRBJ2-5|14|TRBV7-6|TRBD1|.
CASSLQGGWETQYF
TGTGCCAGCAGCCTACAGGGGGGATGGGAGACCCAGTACTTC
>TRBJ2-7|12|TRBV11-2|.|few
CASSPGPYEQYF
TGTGCCAGCAGCCCGGGACCCTACGAGCAGTACTTC
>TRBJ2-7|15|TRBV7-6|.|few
CASSFYTSRNYEQYF
TGTGCCAGCAGCTTTTATACGTCACGTAACTACGAGCAGTACTTC
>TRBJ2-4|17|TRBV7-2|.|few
CASSLEGGGIAKNIQYF
TGTGCCAGCAGCTTAGAAGGGGGCGGGATAGCCAAAAACATTCAGTACTTC
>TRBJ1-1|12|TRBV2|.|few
CASIFQNTEAFF
TGTGCCAGCATATTCCAAAACACTGAAGCTTTCTTT
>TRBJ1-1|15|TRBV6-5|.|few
CASKVTRTANTEAFF
TGTGCCAGCAAGGTAACCAGGACAGCTAACACTGAAGCTTTCTTT
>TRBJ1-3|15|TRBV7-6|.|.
CASSVQDSSGNTIYF
TGTGCCAGCAGCGTACAGGACTCCTCTGGAAACACCATATATTTT
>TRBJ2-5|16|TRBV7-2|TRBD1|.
CASSLAYGTGQETQYF
TGTGCCAGCAGCTTAGCGTACGGGACAGGGCAAGAGACCCAGTACTTC
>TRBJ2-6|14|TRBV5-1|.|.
CASSWNSGANVLTF
TGCGCCAGCAGCTGGAACTCTGGGGCCAACGTCCTGACTTTC
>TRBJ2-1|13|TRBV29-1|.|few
CSASESSYNEQFF
TGCAGCGCGAGTGAGAGCTCCTACAATGAGCAGTTCTTC
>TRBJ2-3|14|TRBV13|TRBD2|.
CASSPGLAGNTQYF
TGTGCCAGCAGCCCGGGACTAGCGGGAAATACGCAGTATTTT
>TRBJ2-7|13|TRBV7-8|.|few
CASSSSPSYEQYF
TGTGCCAGCAGCTCCTCCCCTTCCTACGAGCAGTACTTC
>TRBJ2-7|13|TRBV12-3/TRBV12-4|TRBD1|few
CASSTGDSYEQYF
TGTGCCAGCAGCACAGGGGACTCCTACGAGCAGTACTTC
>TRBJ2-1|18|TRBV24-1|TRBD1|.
CATSDPGGPGQSYNEQFF
TGTGCCACCAGTGATCCTGGTGGGCCGGGACAGAGCTACAATGAGCAGTTCTTC
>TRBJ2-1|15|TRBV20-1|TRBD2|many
CSANPTSGRSYEQFF
TGCAGTGCCAATCCGACTAGCGGGAGAAGCTATGAGCAGTTCTTC
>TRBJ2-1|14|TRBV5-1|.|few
CASSLARQFDEQFF
TGCGCCAGCAGCTTGGCCCGGCAGTTTGATGAGCAGTTCTTC
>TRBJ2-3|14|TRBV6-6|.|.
CASSLGRYTDTQYF
TGTGCCAGCAGTTTGGGCAGGTACACAGATACGCAGTATTTT
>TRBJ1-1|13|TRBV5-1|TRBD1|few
CASSHTGVTEAFF
TGCGCCAGCAGCCATACAGGGGTCACTGAAGCTTTCTTT
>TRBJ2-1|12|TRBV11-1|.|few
CASRARGVEQFF
TGTGCCAGCAGGGCCCGAGGGGTTGAGCAGTTCTTC
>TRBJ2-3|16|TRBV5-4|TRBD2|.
CASSQKSGSGADTQYF
TGTGCCAGCAGCCAAAAAAGCGGGAGTGGTGCAGATACGCAGTATTTT
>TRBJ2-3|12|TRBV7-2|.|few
CASSRRAHEQYF
TGTGCCAGCAGCCGCCGGGCCCACGAACAGTATTTT
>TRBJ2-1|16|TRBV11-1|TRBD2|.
CASSLRTSGYYNEQFF
TGTGCCAGCAGCCTACGGACTAGCGGATACTACAATGAGCAGTTCTTC
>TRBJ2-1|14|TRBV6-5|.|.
CASSYSLAVYEQFF
TGTGCCAGCAGTTACAGTCTAGCTGTCTATGAGCAGTTCTTC
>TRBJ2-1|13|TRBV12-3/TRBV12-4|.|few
CASSLASGVEQFF
TGTGCCAGCAGTTTAGCCTCGGGGGTTGAGCAGTTCTTC
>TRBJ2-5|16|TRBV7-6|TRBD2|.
CASSLVWTSGAGTQYF
TGTGCCAGCAGCTTAGTTTGGACTAGCGGTGCGGGGACCCAGTACTTC
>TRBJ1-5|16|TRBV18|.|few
CASSPPRNHGNQPQHF
TGTGCCAGCTCACCACCTCGAAATCATGGCAATCAGCCCCAGCATTTT
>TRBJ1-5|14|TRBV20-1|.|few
CSARGAGEHQPQHF
TGCAGTGCTAGAGGGGCAGGGGAACATCAGCCCCAGCATTTT
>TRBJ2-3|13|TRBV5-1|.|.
CASSLDRSDTQYF
TGCGCCAGCAGCTTGGATCGATCAGATACGCAGTATTTT
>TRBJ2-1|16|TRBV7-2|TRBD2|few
CASSLMGTSGYNEQFF
TGTGCCAGCAGCTTAATGGGGACTAGCGGGTACAATGAGCAGTTCTTC
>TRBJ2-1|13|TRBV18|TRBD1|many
CASSLQGDRWQFF
TGTGCCAGCTCACTACAGGGGGACAGGTGGCAGTTCTTC
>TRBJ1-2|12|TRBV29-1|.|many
CSVDSGINGYTF
TGCAGCGTTGATTCGGGGATCAATGGCTACACCTTC
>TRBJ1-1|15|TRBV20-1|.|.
CSARVRGARLTEAFF
TGCAGTGCTAGAGTGCGGGGGGCGCGTTTGACTGAAGCTTTCTTT
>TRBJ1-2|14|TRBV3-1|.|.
CASSQDLGFGGYTF
TGTGCCAGCAGCCAAGATCTGGGGTTTGGAGGCTACACCTTC
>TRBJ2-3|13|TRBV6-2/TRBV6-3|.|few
CASSYTGGDTQYF
TGTGCCAGCAGTTACACCGGCGGAGATACGCAGTATTTT
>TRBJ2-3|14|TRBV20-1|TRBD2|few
CSASQAGSTDTQYF
TGCAGTGCTAGTCAAGCGGGAAGCACAGATACGCAGTATTTT
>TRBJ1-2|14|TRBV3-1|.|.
CASSQRNRYNGYTF
TGTGCCAGCAGCCAGAGAAATAGGTACAATGGCTACACCTTC
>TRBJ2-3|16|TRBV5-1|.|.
CASSLEATTRTDTQYF
TGCGCCAGCAGCTTGGAGGCAACGACCCGCACAGATACGCAGTATTTT
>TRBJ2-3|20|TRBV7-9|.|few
CASSSPGAQGRRTSTDTQYF
TGTGCCAGCAGCTCCCCCGGTGCTCAGGGACGACGCACTAGCACAGATACGCAGTATTTT
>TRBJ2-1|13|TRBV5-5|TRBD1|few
CASSFTGVDEQFF
TGTGCCAGCAGCTTTACAGGGGTCGATGAGCAGTTCTTC
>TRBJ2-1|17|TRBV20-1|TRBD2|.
CSATTRFLAGGINEQFF
TGCAGTGCTACTACTAGATTTCTAGCGGGAGGAATCAATGAGCAGTTCTTC
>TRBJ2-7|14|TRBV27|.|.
CASSLFPTVYEQYF
TGTGCCAGCAGTTTATTTCCCACGGTCTACGAGCAGTACTTC
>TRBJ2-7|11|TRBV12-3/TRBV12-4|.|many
CASSLERAQYF
TGTGCCAGCAGTTTAGAGAGGGCCCAGTACTTC
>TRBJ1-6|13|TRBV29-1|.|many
CSVRGTGNSPLHF
TGCAGCGTTAGAGGGACTGGTAATTCACCCCTCCACTTT
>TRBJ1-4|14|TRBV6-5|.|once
CGSSRLQTREKLFF
TGTGGCAGCAGCCGACTACAGACCCGTGAAAAACTGTTTTTT
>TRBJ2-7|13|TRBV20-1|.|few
CSARGRDPYEQYF
TGCAGTGCTAGGGGCCGGGACCCCTACGAGCAGTACTTC
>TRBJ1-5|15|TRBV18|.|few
CATSGGGSKNQPQHF
TGTGCCACCTCAGGAGGGGGGTCGAAGAATCAGCCCCAGCATTTT